This entry features one T cell receptor beta chain sequence. What it recognizes is unknown. This record comes from a study of cytomegalovirus exposure and HLA in healthy donors. PCR primers comprised 60 Vbeta and 13 Jbeta primers. Generated by immunoSEQ multiplex PCR, the TCRdb table keeps only in-frame clones and is missing some. The sample contains about 67,000 clones, 80% to 90% of which appear only once. Findings and limits, study-wide: Across donors, sequencing depth was assumed by presence/absence analyses to be roughly uniform. Previous analysis showed most TCR beta V segments were productive about 87% or about 30% of the time. Within a later analysis, the majority of CMV-associated TCR beta chains appeared HLA-restricted.

Germline V CDR1 and CDR2: SGHTA, FQGNSA. CDR3 length: 15 residues. V was trimmed by 4 bases and J by 0 bases, leaving 11 bases between them. The rearrangement joins TRBV7-2 to TRBJ2-3; D unresolved. This receptor was taken from a woman in her 30s in good health and CMV-seropositive. Source material: PBMCs. CDR3: CASSSYRASTDTQYF. CDR3 sequence (DNA): TGTGCCAGCAGCTCATACCGAGCTAGCACAGATACGCAGTATTTT. The full variable domain, completed using reference TRBV7-2 and TRBJ2-3, is GAGVSQSPSNKVTEKGKDVELRCDPISGHTALYWYRQSLGQGLEFLIYFQGNSAPDKSGLPSDRFSAERTGGSVSTLTIQRTQQEDSAVYLCASSSYRASTDTQYFGPGTRLTVL.